This TCR beta chain was identified during a study of radiotherapy plus CTLA-4 blockade in lung cancer. The study's findings and limits: Clones derived from tumor TCRs expanded in blood after radiotherapy plus ipilimumab.

This clone was picked up a small number of times. The antigen remains undetermined. V was pared by 1 base and J by 3 bases, with 10 bases between. CDR1 is SGHVS, CDR2 FNYEAQ, per germline. This CDR3 comprises 15 residues. Ipilimumab-mediated CTLA-4 blockade plus focal radiation was given to patients having chemo-refractory metastatic non-small-cell lung cancer. Here immunoSEQ multiplex PCR was the method, and the copy in TCRdb shows in-frame clones only, minus some. The table has 30,000 or so clones, about 70% seen once. The material was peripheral blood, obtained from a patient treated with radiotherapy plus ipilimumab. V and J are TRBV7-6 and TRBJ1-5; D remains unclear. The TCR originated in a human donor with non-small cell lung cancer whose response to radiotherapy plus ipilimumab could not be evaluated. The DNA of the CDR3 is TGTGCCAGCAGCTTAGGAGGAGCATCCAATCAGCCCCAGCATTTT. Its protein product is CASSLGGASNQPQHF.